This TCR beta chain came from a study of blood T cell repertoires in COVID-19. About the research overall: Material from acute and convalescent COVID-19 was sourced from the United States, Italy and Spain.

There are 13 residues in the CDR3. The V gene lost 6 bases and the J gene lost 2 bases, with 8 bases spanning the gap. Generated by immunoSEQ multiplex PCR, the TCRdb table keeps only in-frame clones and is missing some. The data contain 100,000 to 110,000 clones, roughly 85% of them singletons. This sequence joins TRBV12-3 or TRBV12-4 and TRBJ1-3; TRBD1 is a possible D gene (5 bases). The material sequenced was peripheral blood. The source is a man in his 70s with active or convalescent COVID-19. In nucleotides, the CDR3 is TGTGCCAGCAGACAGGTCGCTGGAAACACCATATATTTT. Residues: CASRQVAGNTIYF.